This TCR beta chain was profiled in a study of regulatory T cells in long-lasting Graves disease. Study at large: Antithyroid drugs had been taken under 3 months by newly diagnosed Graves' patients.

According to the study, TCR beta libraries were built with iRepertoire HTBI primers and CDR3-region Arm-PCR. Using its own MiXCR run on the multiplex PCR reads, TCRdb lists one record per CDR3 protein. The data show some 400,000 distinct CDR3 sequences, with more than 13% seen just once and about a sixth held by the top ten. Documented time point: newly diagnosed GD, antithyroid drugs for less than 3 months. Construction of the TCR library relied on RNA isolated from PBMCs. This clonotype was found many times. With 3 bases removed from V and 5 bases from J, the gap between germline ends came to 8 bases. The CDR3 runs to 12 residues. CDR1 SNHLY and CDR2 FYNNEI come from the germline V gene. This same sample was also taken into another study, of T cells in Graves' hyperthyroidism and ophthalmopathy.

The chain joins TRBV2 to TRBJ2-7; D not resolved. The source material was peripheral blood mononuclear cells (PBMCs), sampled at new diagnosis, from a patient treated with antithyroid drugs. The sequence was obtained from a woman in her 30s with Graves disease. The CDR3 DNA sequence: TGTGCCAGCAGTGATTGGAACGACGAGCAGTACTTC. Its translation: CASSDWNDEQYF.